What follows are 19 T cell receptor beta chains derived from one specimen sequenced in a study of blood T cells in healthy people across ages. Through a sample-barcoded 5' primer and a J-beta primer mix, a second PCR was run for 7 to 11 cycles. TCRdb re-called the 5' RACE reads through MiXCR, storing one row per CDR3 protein. The sample holds 700,000 to 900,000 distinct CDR3 sequences, around 25% seen once. This same sample was also taken into another study, of T cells of mothers and their children.

Material: blood. These receptors were collected from a boy aged 10-17 years in good health.

The CDR3 DNA is TGCGCCAGCAGCCCTCGAGAGGATGGCGAGCAGTACTTC. Its translation is CASSPREDGEQYF. The chain has TRBV5-1 and TRBJ2-7; no firm D call. V was cut by 4 bases and J by 6 bases, with 14 bases left in between. The CDR3 is 13 amino acids. CDR1 is SGHRS and CDR2 is YFSETQ in the germline V gene. The full variable domain, its missing parts supplied by reference TRBV5-1 and TRBJ2-7, is KAGVTQTPRYLIKTRGQQVTLSCSPISGHRSVSWYQQTPGQGLQFLFEYFSETQRNKGNFPGRFSGRQFSNSRSEMNVSTLELGDSALYLCASSPREDGEQYFGPGTRLTVT.

V gene TRBV20-1 combines with J gene TRBJ1-5, with D possibly TRBD1 on 6 matching bases. The CDR3 contains 13 residues. Germline V gene data show CDR1 as DFQATT and CDR2 as SNEGSKA (reference sequence). Deletions cut 2 bases from V and 3 bases from J, with 8 bases between. DNA for the CDR3: TGCAGTGCTAGAAGGGGGGACAATCAGCCCCAGCATTTT. This gives the protein CSARRGDNQPQHF.

This clonotype was seen more than once but under ten times. The chain couples TRBV12-3 or TRBV12-4 to TRBJ2-1; 13 bases fit TRBD2. V was clipped by 4 bases and J by 3 bases; unmatched bases: 6. CDR3 size: 17 residues. The CDR3: CASSSLAGGRGYNEQFF. CDR3 DNA: TGTGCCAGCAGTTCACTAGCGGGGGGGCGCGGCTACAATGAGCAGTTCTTC.

The chain combines TRBV2 with TRBJ2-3; TRBD2 matches at 7 bases. Unmatched junction bases numbered 4, after V lost 2 bases and J lost 11 bases. This CDR3 has 12 amino acids. CDR1 and CDR2 from the germline V gene are SNHLY and FYNNEI. CDR3 region: CASSERTGGQYF. The CDR3 DNA reads as TGTGCCAGCAGTGAAAGGACGGGGGGGCAGTATTTT. Filled out from reference TRBV2 and TRBJ2-3, the complete variable domain reads EPEVTQTPSHQVTQMGQEVILRCVPISNHLYFYWYRQILGQKVEFLVSFYNNEISEKSEIFDDQFSVERPDGSNFTLKIRSTKLEDSAMYFCASSERTGGQYFGPGTRLTVL.

This clonotype appeared a few times. The rearrangement uses TRBV11-2 and TRBJ2-6; D is possibly TRBD2 (5 bases). Looked up from germline, CDR1 is SGHAT and CDR2 is FQNNGV. The CDR3 length is 13 residues. Trimming took 4 bases from V and 4 from J, leaving 5 bases between them. CDR3 sequence reads: CASSWEGANVLTF. The DNA for the CDR3 is TGTGCCAGCAGCTGGGAGGGGGCCAACGTCCTGACTTTC. Based on the CDR3 plus reference TRBV11-2 and TRBJ2-6, the full variable domain is EAGVAQSPRYKIIEKRQSVAFWCNPISGHATLYWYQQILGQGPKLLIQFQNNGVVDDSQLPKDRFSAERLKGVDSTLKIQPAKLEDSAVYLCASSWEGANVLTFGAGSRLTVL.

The chain uses TRBV28 and TRBJ2-1; no firm D call. Germline lookup yields CDR1 MDHEN and CDR2 SYDVKM. CDR3 size: 15 residues. V lost 2 bases and J 2 bases, leaving 10 bases between the germline ends. The DNA for the CDR3 is TGTGCCAGCAGTTTAGGCAGGTACCCCTACAATGAGCAGTTCTTC. Translating it yields CASSLGRYPYNEQFF.

This clonotype came up a few times. The chain links TRBV4-1 to TRBJ2-5, with 10 nucleotides matching TRBD2. J gave up 2 bases and V 1 base, and 7 bases lay outside the gene matches. The V gene's germline CDR1 is MGHRA and CDR2 YSYEKL. This CDR3 has 17 residues. The CDR3 sequence is CASSQGPLAGEQETQYF. DNA of the CDR3: TGCGCCAGCAGCCAAGGGCCCCTAGCGGGGGAGCAAGAGACCCAGTACTTC.

This clonotype was recorded a few times. The genes are TRBV29-1 and TRBJ1-1; D is unresolved. Per germline, CDR1 SQVTM and CDR2 ANQGSEA. This CDR3 region has 14 residues. V lost 5 bases and J 4 bases, leaving 17 bases between the germline ends. CDR3 amino acids: CSVIRGPAGTEAFF. In nucleotides, the CDR3 is TGCAGCGTTATCCGCGGGCCCGCAGGCACTGAAGCTTTCTTT.

This clonotype has more than one count but fewer than ten. The chain has TRBV6-2 or TRBV6-3 and TRBJ2-6; possible D gene TRBD1, 6 bases. V gave up 2 bases and J gave up 2 bases, with 10 bases separating them. This CDR3 spans 16 amino acids. From germline, CDR1 is MNHEY and CDR2 SVGEGT. CDR3 nucleotides: TGTGCCAGCAGTTACAGGGGGACGCCTGGGGCCAACGTCCTGACTTTC. This sequence encodes CASSYRGTPGANVLTF.

This clonotype has just a few counts. The rearrangement uses TRBV7-2 and TRBJ2-1; D might be TRBD2 (5 bases). Germline lookup yields CDR1 SGHTA and CDR2 FQGNSA. There are 15 residues in the CDR3. The ends were cut back, 5 bases at V and 1 base at J, with 12 bases in the middle. CDR3 region: CASSETTSSYNEQFF. The DNA of the CDR3 is TGTGCCAGCAGCGAGACAACTAGTTCCTACAATGAGCAGTTCTTC.

The CDR3 protein is CASSTERSSYNEQFF. The CDR3 DNA reads TGCGCCAGCAGCACGGAAAGGAGCTCCTACAATGAGCAGTTCTTC. V is TRBV5-1 and J is TRBJ2-1; no firm D call. CDR1 is SGHRS and CDR2 is YFSETQ in the germline V gene. V lost 4 bases and J lost 0, with 11 bases in between. CDR3 length equals 15 residues.

In its sample, this clonotype was seen a few times. The gene calls are TRBV7-2 and TRBJ2-5; 9 positions match TRBD2. In germline, CDR1 is SGHTA, CDR2 FQGNSA. The V segment lost 5 bases and the J segment 4 bases; nucleotides outside the gene matches: 5. The CDR3 extends over 14 amino acids. CDR3 in DNA: TGTGCCAGCAGCGGCGGGGGGGCCAGAGAGACCCAGTACTTC. Residues: CASSGGGARETQYF.

This clonotype was seen many times. This chain's CDR3 is CASSLDRGVSYEQYF. The DNA for the CDR3 is TGCGCCAGCAGCTTGGATCGCGGGGTGTCCTACGAGCAGTACTTC. This rearrangement joins TRBV5-1 to TRBJ2-7; possibly TRBD2 for D (6 bases). The CDR3 consists of 15 residues. Germline-derived CDR1 and CDR2 are SGHRS and YFSETQ. V lost 0 bases and J lost 1, with 11 bases in between.

V gene TRBV27 combines with J gene TRBJ2-7; 7 bases match TRBD2. The CDR3 extends over 13 amino acids. Germline trimming cut 10 bases from V and 8 bases from J; bases unmatched to any gene: 14. The germline CDR1 and CDR2 sequences are MNHEY and SMNVEV (reference sequence). CDR3 amino acids: CATLGGSDSQQYF. The CDR3 DNA is TGTGCCACCTTGGGAGGGTCCGATTCCCAGCAGTACTTC.

This clonotype has a handful of counts. The chain joins TRBV7-9 to TRBJ2-2; no definite D call. This CDR3 has 13 amino acids. The V gene's germline CDR1 is SEHNR and CDR2 FQNEAQ (reference sequence). The ends were cut back, 2 bases at V and 6 bases at J, with 7 bases in the middle. The CDR3 DNA follows: TGTGCCAGCAGCTTAATCGAGGCCGGGGAGCTGTTTTTT. Translation gives CASSLIEAGELFF.

This clonotype appeared a few times. The CDR3 region is CASSLDLHSYEQYF. The CDR3 DNA is TGTGCCAGCAGCTTGGACCTCCACTCCTACGAGCAGTACTTC. This chain uses TRBV7-9 with TRBJ2-7; D not resolved. This CDR3 has 14 amino acids. Germline values: CDR1 SEHNR, CDR2 FQNEAQ (reference sequence). V dropped 3 bases and J dropped 0 bases, with 9 bases sitting between them.

The V gene is TRBV12-3 or TRBV12-4, the J gene TRBJ2-5; a weak D match, TRBD2 (6 bases). CDR3 size: 13 residues. The V and J ends lost 6 bases and 2 bases respectively, with 10 bases between them. The chain's CDR3 is CASRVSGQETQYF. CDR3 coding DNA: TGTGCCAGCAGGGTTAGCGGACAAGAGACCCAGTACTTC.

The rearrangement uses TRBV10-3 and TRBJ1-1; tentative D call: TRBD1 (6 bases). This CDR3 spans 14 amino acids. From germline, CDR1 is ENHRY and CDR2 SYGVKD. V was trimmed by 2 bases and J by 3 bases, leaving 10 bases between them. The CDR3 bases are TGTGCCATCAGTGAGAGGGGGGAGGACACTGAAGCTTTCTTT. Translated: CAISERGEDTEAFF.

The chain couples TRBV7-2 to TRBJ1-1, with TRBD1 as a possible D gene (6 bases). The germline gives CDR1 SGHTA, CDR2 FQGNSA. Trimming stripped 4 bases from V and 5 bases from J, with 17 bases between. This CDR3 comprises 15 residues. CDR3 sequence: CASSSYARGATEAFF. The CDR3 nucleotides are TGTGCCAGCAGCTCTTATGCCAGGGGTGCGACTGAAGCTTTCTTT.